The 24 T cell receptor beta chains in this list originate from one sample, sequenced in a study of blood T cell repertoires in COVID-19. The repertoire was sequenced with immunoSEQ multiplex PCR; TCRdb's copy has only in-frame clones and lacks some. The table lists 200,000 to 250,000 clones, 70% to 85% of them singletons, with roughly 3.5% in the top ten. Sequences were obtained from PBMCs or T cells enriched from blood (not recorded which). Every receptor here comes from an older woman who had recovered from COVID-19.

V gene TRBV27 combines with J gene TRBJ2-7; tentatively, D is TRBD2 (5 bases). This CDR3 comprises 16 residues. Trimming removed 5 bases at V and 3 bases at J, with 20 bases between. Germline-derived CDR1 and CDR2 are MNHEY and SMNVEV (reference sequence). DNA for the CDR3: TGTGCCAGCAGTCCCCAGGTAATGACCGAGGGCTACGAGCAGTACTTC. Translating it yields CASSPQVMTEGYEQYF.

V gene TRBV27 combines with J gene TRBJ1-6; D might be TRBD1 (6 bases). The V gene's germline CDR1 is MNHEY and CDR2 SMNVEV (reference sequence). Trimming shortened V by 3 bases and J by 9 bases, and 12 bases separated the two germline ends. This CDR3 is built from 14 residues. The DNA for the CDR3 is TGTGCCAGCAGTTTCAGGGGAGCACGTTCACCCCTCCACTTT. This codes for CASSFRGARSPLHF.

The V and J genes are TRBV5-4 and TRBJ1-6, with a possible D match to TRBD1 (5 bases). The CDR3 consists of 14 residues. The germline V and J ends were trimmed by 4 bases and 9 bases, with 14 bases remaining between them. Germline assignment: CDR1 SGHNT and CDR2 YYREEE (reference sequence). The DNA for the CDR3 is TGTGCCAGCAGCCCACCCGAGACAGTTTCACCCCTCCACTTT. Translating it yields CASSPPETVSPLHF.

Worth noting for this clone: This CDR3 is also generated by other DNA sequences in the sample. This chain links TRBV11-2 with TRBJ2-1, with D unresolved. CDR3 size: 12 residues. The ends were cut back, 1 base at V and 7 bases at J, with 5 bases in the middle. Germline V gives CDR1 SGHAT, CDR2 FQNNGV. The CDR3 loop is CASSLAGNEQFF. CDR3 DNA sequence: TGTGCCAGCAGCTTAGCGGGTAATGAGCAGTTCTTC. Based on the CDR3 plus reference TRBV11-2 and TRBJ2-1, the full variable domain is EAGVAQSPRYKIIEKRQSVAFWCNPISGHATLYWYQQILGQGPKLLIQFQNNGVVDDSQLPKDRFSAERLKGVDSTLKIQPAKLEDSAVYLCASSLAGNEQFFGPGTRLTVL.

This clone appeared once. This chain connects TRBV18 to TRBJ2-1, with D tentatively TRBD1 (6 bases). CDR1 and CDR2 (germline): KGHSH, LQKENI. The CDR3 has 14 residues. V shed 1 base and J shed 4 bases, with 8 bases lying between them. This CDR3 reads CASSPRTVYNEQFF. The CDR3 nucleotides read TGTGCCAGCTCACCACGGACAGTGTACAATGAGCAGTTCTTC.

The CDR3 DNA sequence: TGCGCCAGCAGCTTGGACAGGGTCGTGAGTGAGCAGTTCTTC. Its protein is CASSLDRVVSEQFF. This chain links TRBV5-1 with TRBJ2-1; D possibly corresponds to TRBD1 (6 bases). The CDR3 covers 14 residues. Germline V gene sequence: CDR1 SGHRS, CDR2 YFSETQ. Trimming removed 0 bases at V and 9 bases at J, with 13 bases between.

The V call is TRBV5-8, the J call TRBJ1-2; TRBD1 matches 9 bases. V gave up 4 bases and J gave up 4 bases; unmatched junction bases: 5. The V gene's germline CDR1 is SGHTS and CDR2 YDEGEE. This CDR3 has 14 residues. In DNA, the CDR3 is TGTGCCAGCAGCAGGGACAGGGCCAGCTATGGCTACACCTTC. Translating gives CASSRDRASYGYTF. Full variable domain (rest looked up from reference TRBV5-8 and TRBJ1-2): EAGVTQSPTHLIKTRGQQATLRCSPISGHTSVYWYQQALGLGLQFLLWYDEGEERNRGNFPPRFSGRQFPNYSSELNVNALELEDSALYLCASSRDRASYGYTFGSGTRLTVV.

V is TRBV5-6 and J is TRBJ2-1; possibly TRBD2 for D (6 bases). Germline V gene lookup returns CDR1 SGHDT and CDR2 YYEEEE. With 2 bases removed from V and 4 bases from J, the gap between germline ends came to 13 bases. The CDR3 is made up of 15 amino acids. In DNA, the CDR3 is TGTGCCAGCAGCTTAGTGCGGGAATCGTACAATGAGCAGTTCTTC. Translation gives CASSLVRESYNEQFF.

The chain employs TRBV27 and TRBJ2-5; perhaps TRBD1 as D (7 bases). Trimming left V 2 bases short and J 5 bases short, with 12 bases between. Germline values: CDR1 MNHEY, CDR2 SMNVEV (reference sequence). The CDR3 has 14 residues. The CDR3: CASSLSAGGETQYF. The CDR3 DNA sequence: TGTGCCAGCAGTTTAAGTGCAGGGGGGGAGACCCAGTACTTC.

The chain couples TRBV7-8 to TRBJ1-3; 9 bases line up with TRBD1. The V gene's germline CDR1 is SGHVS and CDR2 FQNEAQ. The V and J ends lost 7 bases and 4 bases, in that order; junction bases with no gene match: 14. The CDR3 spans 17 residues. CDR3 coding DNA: TGTGCCAGCACCCTATACCGGGACAGGGTTTCAGGAAACACCATATATTTT. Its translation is CASTLYRDRVSGNTIYF.

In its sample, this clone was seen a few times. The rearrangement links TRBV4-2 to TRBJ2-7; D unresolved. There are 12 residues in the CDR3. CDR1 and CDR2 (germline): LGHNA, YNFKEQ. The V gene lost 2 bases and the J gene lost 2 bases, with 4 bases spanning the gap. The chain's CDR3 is CASSQSAYEQYF. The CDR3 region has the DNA TGTGCCAGCAGCCAATCAGCCTACGAGCAGTACTTC.

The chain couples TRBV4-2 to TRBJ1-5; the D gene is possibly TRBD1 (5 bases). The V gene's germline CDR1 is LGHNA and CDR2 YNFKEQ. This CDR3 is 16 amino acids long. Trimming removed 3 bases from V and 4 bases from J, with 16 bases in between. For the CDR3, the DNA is TGTGCCAGCAGCCACGACAGTTCCCTTACAAATCAGCCCCAGCATTTT. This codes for CASSHDSSLTNQPQHF.

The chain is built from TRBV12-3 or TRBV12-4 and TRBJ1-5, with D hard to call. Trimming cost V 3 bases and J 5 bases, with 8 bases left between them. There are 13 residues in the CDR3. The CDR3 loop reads CASSFLGDQPQHF. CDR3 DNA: TGTGCCAGCAGTTTCCTCGGGGATCAGCCCCAGCATTTT.

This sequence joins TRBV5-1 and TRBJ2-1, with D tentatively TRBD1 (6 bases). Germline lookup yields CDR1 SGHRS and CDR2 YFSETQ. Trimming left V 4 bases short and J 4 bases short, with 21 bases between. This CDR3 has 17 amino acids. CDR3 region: CASSLGHLGGLYNEQFF. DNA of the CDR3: TGCGCCAGCAGCCTTGGACACCTAGGGGGATTATACAATGAGCAGTTCTTC.

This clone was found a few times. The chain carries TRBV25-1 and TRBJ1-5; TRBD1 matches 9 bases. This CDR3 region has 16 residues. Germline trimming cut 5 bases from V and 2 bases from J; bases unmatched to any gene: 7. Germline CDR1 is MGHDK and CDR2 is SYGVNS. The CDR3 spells CASSLTRQGGNQPQHF. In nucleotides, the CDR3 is TGTGCCAGCAGTTTAACTCGACAGGGGGGCAATCAGCCCCAGCATTTT.

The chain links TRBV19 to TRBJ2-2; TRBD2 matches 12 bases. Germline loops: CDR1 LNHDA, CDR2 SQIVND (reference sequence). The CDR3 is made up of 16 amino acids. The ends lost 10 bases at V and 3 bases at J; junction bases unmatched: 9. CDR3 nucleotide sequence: TGTGCCACTAGACTAGCGGGAGTTACCGACACCGGGGAGCTGTTTTTT. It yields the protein CATRLAGVTDTGELFF.

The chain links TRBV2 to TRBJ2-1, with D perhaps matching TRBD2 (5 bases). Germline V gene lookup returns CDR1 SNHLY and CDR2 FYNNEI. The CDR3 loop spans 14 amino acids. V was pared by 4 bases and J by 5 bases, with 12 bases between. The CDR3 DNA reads TGTGCCAGCAGTGGTCGGCTAGCAGACAATGAGCAGTTCTTC. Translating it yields CASSGRLADNEQFF.

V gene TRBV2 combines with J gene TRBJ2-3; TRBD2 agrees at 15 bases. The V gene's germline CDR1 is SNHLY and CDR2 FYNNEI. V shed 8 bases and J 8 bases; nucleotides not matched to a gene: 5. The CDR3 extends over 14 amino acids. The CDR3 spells CASEGLAGGSTQYF. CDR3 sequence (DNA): TGTGCCAGCGAGGGACTAGCGGGAGGTTCTACGCAGTATTTT.

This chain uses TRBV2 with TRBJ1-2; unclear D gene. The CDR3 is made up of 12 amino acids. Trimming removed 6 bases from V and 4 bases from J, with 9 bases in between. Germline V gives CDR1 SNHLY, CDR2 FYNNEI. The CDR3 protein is CASSLPPYGYTF. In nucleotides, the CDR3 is TGTGCCAGCAGCCTTCCCCCCTATGGCTACACCTTC.

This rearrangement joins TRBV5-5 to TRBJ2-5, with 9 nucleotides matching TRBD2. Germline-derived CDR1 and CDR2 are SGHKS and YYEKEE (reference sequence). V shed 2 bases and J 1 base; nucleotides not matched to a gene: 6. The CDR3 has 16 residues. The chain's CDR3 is CASSLWGTSSQETQYF. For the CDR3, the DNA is TGTGCCAGCAGCTTATGGGGGACTAGCAGCCAAGAGACCCAGTACTTC.

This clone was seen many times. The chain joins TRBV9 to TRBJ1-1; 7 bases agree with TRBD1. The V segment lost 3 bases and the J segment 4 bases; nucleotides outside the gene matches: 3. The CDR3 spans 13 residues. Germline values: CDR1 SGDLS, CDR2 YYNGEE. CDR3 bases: TGTGCCAGCAGCGCCGGGACAGCCACTGAAGCTTTCTTT. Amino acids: CASSAGTATEAFF.

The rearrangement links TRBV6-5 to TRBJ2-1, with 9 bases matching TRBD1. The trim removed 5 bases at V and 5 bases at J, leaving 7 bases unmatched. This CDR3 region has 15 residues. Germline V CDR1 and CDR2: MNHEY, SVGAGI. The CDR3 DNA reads TGTGCCAGCAGTCGTGAACAGGGGGCGCACAATGAGCAGTTCTTC. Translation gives CASSREQGAHNEQFF.

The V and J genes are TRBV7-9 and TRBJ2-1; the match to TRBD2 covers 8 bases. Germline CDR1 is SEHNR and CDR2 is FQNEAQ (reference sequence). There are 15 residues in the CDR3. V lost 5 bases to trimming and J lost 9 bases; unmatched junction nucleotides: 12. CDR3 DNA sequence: TGTGCCAGCAGCCCACCCCGAGCGGGAGCCGGTGAGCAGTTCTTC. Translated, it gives CASSPPRAGAGEQFF.

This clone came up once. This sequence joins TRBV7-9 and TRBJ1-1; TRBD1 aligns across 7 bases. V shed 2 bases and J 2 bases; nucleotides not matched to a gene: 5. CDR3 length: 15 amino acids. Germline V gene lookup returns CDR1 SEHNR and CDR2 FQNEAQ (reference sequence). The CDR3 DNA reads TGTGCCAGCAGCTTAAACTCAGGGGGTAACACTGAAGCTTTCTTT. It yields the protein CASSLNSGGNTEAFF.